This passage covers 5 T cell receptor beta chains from one sample sequenced in a study of OX40 agonist ivuxolimab in advanced cancers. The repertoire was sequenced with immunoSEQ multiplex PCR; TCRdb's copy has only in-frame clones and lacks some. The sample carries over 30,000 clones, roughly 80% recorded once. Source: CD4+ or CD8+ T cells sorted from blood, taken in a trial of the OX40 agonist ivuxolimab. The origin of the receptors is an adult with an advanced solid tumor such as melanoma, head and neck, liver or kidney cancer.

This clone occurred once. The J gene is TRBJ2-1, the V gene TRBV11-1, with D hard to call. CDR3 length equals 13 residues. Trimming pared 1 base from V and 3 bases from J, leaving 4 bases between. CDR1 SGHAT and CDR2 FQDESV come from the germline V gene (reference sequence). CDR3 residues: CASSLDYYNEQFF. Here the CDR3 DNA reads TGTGCCAGCAGCTTAGACTACTACAATGAGCAGTTCTTC.

The chain's CDR3 is CASSYRTFAGYTF. CDR3 nucleotide sequence: TGTGCCAGCAGTTACCGGACTTTTGCGGGCTACACCTTC. This chain joins TRBV6-5 and TRBJ1-2, with D uncertain. The V gene lost 2 bases and the J gene lost 8 bases, with 12 bases spanning the gap. The CDR3 consists of 13 residues. Germline-derived CDR1 and CDR2 are MNHEY and SVGAGI.

This chain uses TRBV6-6 with TRBJ2-3, with D maybe TRBD2 (6 bases). Germline-derived CDR1 and CDR2 are MNHNY and SVGAGI (reference sequence). V shed 10 bases and J shed 6 bases, with 20 bases lying between them. The CDR3 is 14 amino acids. The CDR3 nucleotides read TGTGCCACCAAGGCGGGCGGGGCAGGGGATACGCAGTATTTT. It encodes CATKAGGAGDTQYF.

V and J are TRBV19 and TRBJ2-2; tentatively, D is TRBD2 (6 bases). This CDR3 is 17 amino acids long. The germline V and J ends were trimmed by 1 base and 5 bases, with 17 bases remaining between them. Germline CDR1 LNHDA, CDR2 SQIVND (reference sequence). CDR3 sequence reads: CASSIGWGVRSTGELFF. The CDR3 region has the DNA TGTGCCAGTAGTATAGGTTGGGGGGTTCGATCTACCGGGGAGCTGTTTTTT.

This clone was recorded only once. V usage is TRBV30 and J usage is TRBJ2-1, with 11 bases matching TRBD2. Trimming removed 2 bases from V and 16 bases from J; junction bases left unmatched: 7. Germline V gene data show CDR1 as GTSNPN and CDR2 as SVGIG (reference sequence). The CDR3 covers 12 residues. The DNA for the CDR3 is TGTGCCTGGAGTCTTAGCGGGGGGGCCTTTTTCTTC. This gives the protein CAWSLSGGAFFF.